This record looks at one T cell receptor (beta chain) sequence and its context. The authors' processing: Amplification of reference gene primers was used by the study to estimate nucleated cell counts. TCRdb's table, derived via immunoSEQ multiplex PCR, lists solely in-frame clones and lacks some. The DNA gave D and trimming, while V, J and clone size come from that table. This sample yields some 300,000 clones, of which approximately 88% are seen a single time; approximately 6.6% belongs to the top ten. This record belongs to a study of blood T cell repertoires in COVID-19. Study overall: Italy, Spain and the United States were the sources of the convalescent and acute COVID-19 samples. From T cells, B-cell-depleted T cells, or PBMCs came the material, which was cDNA or gDNA.

The germline CDR1 and CDR2 sequences are MDHEN and SYDVKM. This CDR3 is built from 13 residues. The sample comprised peripheral blood. The chain couples TRBV28 to TRBJ2-1; TRBD2 matches at 9 bases. The TCR sequence derives from a woman aged 25 to 39 who had recovered from COVID-19. The DNA for the CDR3 is TGTTTGTCCGCGGGGGGGACCTACAATGAGCAGTTCTTC. Protein: CLSAGGTYNEQFF.